These 21 T cell receptor beta chains came from one sample sequenced in a study of graft-versus-host responses after intestinal transplantation. The method was immunoSEQ multiplex PCR; TCRdb's version includes in-frame clones alone and lacks a portion of them. Seen here are some 120,000 clones, approximately 93% observed once, and the top ten hold 1% to 1.5%. Their target antigens are unknown. The sample here was unstimulated CD8+ T cells sorted from spleen or lymph node cells, taken before transplant. These TCRs come from a human donor who was the organ donor for an intestinal transplant.

This clone was counted only a few times. The chain employs TRBV28 and TRBJ1-3; 9 nucleotides align to TRBD1. Germline CDR1 and CDR2: MDHEN and SYDVKM. There are 17 residues in the CDR3. Losses at the gene ends were 5 bases for V and 0 bases for J; bases not matched to a gene: 8. The DNA for the CDR3 is TGTGCCAGCAGTCTTACCGGGACAGGGAGCTCTGGAAACACCATATATTTT. This translates into CASSLTGTGSSGNTIYF.

CDR3 nucleotide sequence: TGTGCCAGCAGTTACTCTTCGAGGAATGAGCAGTTCTTC. Amino acids: CASSYSSRNEQFF. The chain couples TRBV6-5 to TRBJ2-1; no clear D gene. Between the trimmed V and J ends, which lost 0 bases and 7 bases, there was a span of 7 bases. Germline loops: CDR1 MNHEY, CDR2 SVGAGI. The CDR3 sequence is 13 residues long.

The chain links TRBV29-1 to TRBJ2-1; no firm D call. V lost 4 bases, J lost 0 bases, and 10 bases lay in between. The CDR3 is made up of 14 amino acids. The V gene's germline CDR1 is SQVTM and CDR2 ANQGSEA. The CDR3 nucleotides are TGCAGCGTTGTCGGGCCGTTCTCCTACAATGAGCAGTTCTTC. It specifies CSVVGPFSYNEQFF.

The chain is built from TRBV4-1 and TRBJ2-1; D is undetermined. The germline V gene has CDR1 MGHRA and CDR2 YSYEKL. This CDR3 spans 16 amino acids. V was clipped by 3 bases and J by 0 bases, with 12 bases between them. CDR3 DNA sequence: TGCGCCAGCAGCCACCCCCCCGAGAGCTCCTACAATGAGCAGTTCTTC. Its translation is CASSHPPESSYNEQFF.

The V gene is TRBV30, the J gene TRBJ2-7, with D maybe TRBD1 (6 bases). Germline CDR1 GTSNPN, CDR2 SVGIG (reference sequence). The CDR3 spans 13 residues. V was cut by 7 bases and J by 3 bases, with 16 bases left in between. The CDR3 bases are TGTGCCTACACGACAGGTGGGAGCTACGAGCAGTACTTC. Protein sequence: CAYTTGGSYEQYF.

This chain joins TRBV11-2 and TRBJ2-1, with D possibly TRBD1 on 6 matching bases. The CDR3 is 16 amino acids. CDR1 is SGHAT, CDR2 FQNNGV, per germline. V was clipped by 1 base and J by 6 bases, with 16 bases between them. The CDR3 loop reads CASSLGFEGGSNEQFF. CDR3 DNA: TGTGCCAGCAGCTTAGGGTTTGAAGGGGGTAGCAATGAGCAGTTCTTC.

The V call is TRBV5-4, the J call TRBJ1-2; 8 bases are a match to TRBD1. Germline V gene sequence: CDR1 SGHNT, CDR2 YYREEE (reference sequence). V lost 0 bases to trimming and J lost 6 bases; unmatched junction nucleotides: 7. The CDR3 covers 15 residues. This chain's CDR3 is CASSLGTGLYDGYTF. The CDR3 DNA reads TGTGCCAGCAGCTTGGGGACAGGGTTATATGATGGCTACACCTTC. Using reference TRBV5-4 and TRBJ1-2 for the parts outside the CDR3, the full variable domain is ETGVTQSPTHLIKTRGQQVTLRCSSQSGHNTVSWYQQALGQGPQFIFQYYREEENGRGNFPPRFSGLQFPNYSSELNVNALELDDSALYLCASSLGTGLYDGYTFGSGTRLTVV.

The CDR3 DNA sequence: TGTGCCAGCAGCTTAGGCCCGGGTCTAAATGAGCAGTTCTTC. It specifies CASSLGPGLNEQFF. This rearrangement joins TRBV11-2 to TRBJ2-1; D is unclear. CDR3 length equals 14 residues. The ends were cut back, 1 base at V and 7 bases at J, with 11 bases in the middle. The germline CDR1 and CDR2 sequences are SGHAT and FQNNGV.

This chain links TRBV6-5 with TRBJ2-3; 11 bases line up with TRBD2. V shed 5 bases and J 4 bases; nucleotides not matched to a gene: 5. This CDR3 region has 15 residues. Germline values: CDR1 MNHEY, CDR2 SVGAGI. This chain's CDR3 is CASSATSGSSDTQYF. The CDR3 DNA sequence: TGTGCCAGCAGTGCCACTAGCGGGAGTTCAGATACGCAGTATTTT.

The V and J genes are TRBV9 and TRBJ2-1; TRBD2 agrees at 8 bases. This CDR3 has 11 amino acids. V lost 2 bases, J lost 12 bases, and 1 base stayed unmatched. The germline V gene encodes CDR1 SGDLS and CDR2 YYNGEE. This CDR3 is CASSVSGRQFF. The CDR3 DNA is TGTGCCAGCAGCGTCAGCGGGAGGCAGTTCTTC. The full variable domain, completed using reference TRBV9 and TRBJ2-1, is DSGVTQTPKHLITATGQRVTLRCSPRSGDLSVYWYQQSLDQGLQFLIQYYNGEERAKGNILERFSAQQFPDLHSELNLSSLELGDSALYFCASSVSGRQFFGPGTRLTVL.

The chain is built from TRBV2 and TRBJ2-7; either TRBD1 or TRBD2 may supply D (5 bases each). V was clipped by 3 bases and J by 2 bases, with 14 bases between them. Germline CDR1 SNHLY, CDR2 FYNNEI. This CDR3 is built from 15 residues. The CDR3 DNA is TGTGCCAGCAGTGAGGGGGTTACGGGGCCCTACGAGCAGTACTTC. Its translation is CASSEGVTGPYEQYF.

The chain links TRBV5-1 to TRBJ2-1; the D gene is possibly TRBD2 (8 bases). Trimming took 0 bases from V and 4 from J, leaving 17 bases between them. This CDR3 spans 17 amino acids. CDR1 is SGHRS, CDR2 YFSETQ, per germline. CDR3 sequence: CASSLAGRGLPYNEQFF. The CDR3 region has the DNA TGCGCCAGCAGCTTGGCCGGGAGGGGGCTGCCTTACAATGAGCAGTTCTTC.

V gene TRBV5-6 combines with J gene TRBJ2-7; D unresolved. The V gene lost 1 base and the J gene lost 6 bases, with 8 bases spanning the gap. CDR3 length: 12 residues. Per germline, CDR1 SGHDT and CDR2 YYEEEE. The CDR3 DNA sequence: TGTGCCAGCAGCTTGTCGGGCCGCGAGCAGTACTTC. This sequence encodes CASSLSGREQYF.

The V and J genes are TRBV28 and TRBJ1-1; D might be TRBD1 (6 bases). The CDR3 length is 16 residues. The V end was cut by 4 bases, the J end by 2 bases, with 17 bases between. Per the germline V gene, CDR1 is MDHEN and CDR2 is SYDVKM. The CDR3 here is CASSSTLGGGNTEAFF. The DNA of the CDR3 is TGTGCCAGCAGTTCCACCCTGGGAGGGGGAAACACTGAAGCTTTCTTT. The complete variable domain, with remaining parts taken from reference TRBV28 and TRBJ1-1, reads DVKVTQSSRYLVKRTGEKVFLECVQDMDHENMFWYRQDPGLGLRLIYFSYDVKMKEKGDIPEGYSVSREKKERFSLILESASTNQTSMYLCASSSTLGGGNTEAFFGQGTRLTVV.

The chain carries TRBV18 and TRBJ2-7; D possibly corresponds to TRBD2 (5 bases). Germline values: CDR1 KGHSH, CDR2 LQKENI. V was cut by 3 bases and J by 1 base, with 10 bases left in between. The CDR3 runs to 14 residues. The CDR3 sequence is CASSPEAGSYEQYF. For the CDR3, the DNA is TGTGCCAGCTCACCGGAGGCCGGATCCTACGAGCAGTACTTC.

This chain joins TRBV27 and TRBJ2-7; D possibly matches TRBD1 or TRBD2 (5 bases each). V gave up 5 bases and J gave up 6 bases, with 14 bases separating them. The germline gives CDR1 MNHEY, CDR2 SMNVEV (reference sequence). This CDR3 has 13 amino acids. For the CDR3, the DNA is TGTGCCAGCAGTCTCGGAAGTGGGGGCGAGCAGTACTTC. Residues: CASSLGSGGEQYF.

The chain combines TRBV19 with TRBJ2-1, with D perhaps matching TRBD1 (5 bases). Germline-derived CDR1 and CDR2 are LNHDA and SQIVND (reference sequence). V was clipped by 3 bases and J by 2 bases, with 11 bases between them. The CDR3 runs to 15 residues. CDR3 loop: CASSISRTPYNEQFF. CDR3 coding DNA: TGTGCCAGTAGTATTTCTCGGACACCCTACAATGAGCAGTTCTTC.

This clone appeared a single time. The V call is TRBV6-1, the J call TRBJ2-3; D is unresolved. The germline V and J ends were trimmed by 1 base and 6 bases, with 11 bases remaining between them. Germline V gene sequence: CDR1 MNHNS, CDR2 SASEGT. The CDR3 runs 14 residues. The chain's CDR3 is CASSEGADVDTQYF. DNA for the CDR3: TGTGCCAGCAGTGAAGGTGCAGACGTGGATACGCAGTATTTT.

The rearrangement joins TRBV11-1 to TRBJ2-2; 7 positions match TRBD1. CDR1 and CDR2 (germline): SGHAT, FQDESV (reference sequence). The CDR3 consists of 15 residues. The trim removed 5 bases at V and 7 bases at J, leaving 10 bases unmatched. CDR3 in amino acids: CASSLDRNIYGELFF. The CDR3 DNA sequence: TGTGCCAGCAGCCTGGACAGGAATATATACGGGGAGCTGTTTTTT.

For the CDR3, the DNA is TGTGCCTGGACCCTGACAGAGAACACTGAAGCTTTCTTT. Translation: CAWTLTENTEAFF. The chain carries TRBV30 and TRBJ1-1; D might be TRBD1 (5 bases). V lost 4 bases and J 1 base, leaving 10 bases between the germline ends. This CDR3 comprises 13 residues. Germline V CDR1 and CDR2: GTSNPN, SVGIG (reference sequence).

The V call is TRBV15, the J call TRBJ2-3; D is undetermined. The ends were cut back, 0 bases at V and 3 bases at J, with 4 bases in the middle. The germline V gene has CDR1 LNHNV and CDR2 YYDKDF (reference sequence). There are 13 residues in the CDR3. The CDR3 here is CATSRDRTDTQYF. The CDR3 DNA sequence: TGTGCCACCAGCAGAGATAGGACAGATACGCAGTATTTT.